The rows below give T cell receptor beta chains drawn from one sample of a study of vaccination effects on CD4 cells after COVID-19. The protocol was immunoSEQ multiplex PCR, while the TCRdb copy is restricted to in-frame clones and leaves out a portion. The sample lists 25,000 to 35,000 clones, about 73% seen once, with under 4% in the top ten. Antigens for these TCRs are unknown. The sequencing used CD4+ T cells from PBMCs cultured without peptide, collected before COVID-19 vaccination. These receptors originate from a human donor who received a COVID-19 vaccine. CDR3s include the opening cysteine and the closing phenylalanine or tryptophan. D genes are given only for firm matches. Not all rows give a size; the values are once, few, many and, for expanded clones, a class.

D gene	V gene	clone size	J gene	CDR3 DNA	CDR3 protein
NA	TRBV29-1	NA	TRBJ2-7	TGCAGCGTGGAGATTTCTTGGGACGAGCAGTACTTC	CSVEISWDEQYF
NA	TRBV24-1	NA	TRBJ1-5	TGTGCCACCAGCGGGACGGTTAGCAATCAGCCCCAGCATTTT	CATSGTVSNQPQHF
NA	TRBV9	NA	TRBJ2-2	TGTGCCAGCAGCGTGGATGCGGGGGCGCACACCGGGGAGCTGTTTTTT	CASSVDAGAHTGELFF
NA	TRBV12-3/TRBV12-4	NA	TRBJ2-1	TGTGCCAGCAGACGGGACTCCTACAATGAGCAGTTCTTC	CASRRDSYNEQFF
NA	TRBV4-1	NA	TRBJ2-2	TGCGCCAGCAGCCCAGGGGGGGGCCTCGCGGGAGTAAACACCGGGGAGCTGTTTTTT	CASSPGGGLAGVNTGELFF
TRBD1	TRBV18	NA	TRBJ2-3	TGTGCCAGCTCACCACGACAGGGTAGAAATGGAGTAGATACGCAGTATTTT	CASSPRQGRNGVDTQYF
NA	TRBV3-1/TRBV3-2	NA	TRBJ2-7	TGTGCCAGCAGCCACGGGGGCCAGGGGGCCTACGAGCAGTACTTC	CASSHGGQGAYEQYF
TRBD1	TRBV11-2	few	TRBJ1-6	TGTGCCAGCAGCTGGACAGGGTATGATTCACCCCTCCACTTT	CASSWTGYDSPLHF
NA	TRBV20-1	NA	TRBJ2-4	TGCAGTGCTAGTCGCGCGGAAAACATTCAGTACTTC	CSASRAENIQYF
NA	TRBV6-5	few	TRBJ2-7	TGTGCCAGCAGTTACTCTGGACGGCAGTCCGAGCAGTACTTC	CASSYSGRQSEQYF
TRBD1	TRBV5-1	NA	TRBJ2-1	TGCGCCAGCAGCCTGCGGACAGGGATCAGTGAGCAGTTCTTC	CASSLRTGISEQFF
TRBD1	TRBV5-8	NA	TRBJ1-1	TGTGCCAGCGTGACAGGGAGGGGTACTGAAGCTTTCTTT	CASVTGRGTEAFF
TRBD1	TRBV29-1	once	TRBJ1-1	TGCAGCGTCGATCCGGGACAGAAGCGCACTGAAGCTTTCTTT	CSVDPGQKRTEAFF
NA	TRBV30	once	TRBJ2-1	TGTGCCTGTGGACAGTCGAGCTCCTACAATGAGCAGTTCTTC	CACGQSSSYNEQFF
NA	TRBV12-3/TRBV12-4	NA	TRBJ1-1	TGTGCCAGCAGAGAAGGGAGTGGGGCTTTCTTT	CASREGSGAFF
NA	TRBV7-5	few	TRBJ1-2	TGTGCCAGCTCATGCGGGAGTAACTATGGCTACACCTTC	CASSCGSNYGYTF
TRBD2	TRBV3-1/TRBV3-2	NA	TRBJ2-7	TGTGCCAGCAGCCTAACTAGCGGGGGAAGGGGCGAGCAGTACTTC	CASSLTSGGRGEQYF
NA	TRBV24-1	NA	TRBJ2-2	TGTGCCACCAGTCCTCTCTCCGGGGAGCTGTTTTTT	CATSPLSGELFF
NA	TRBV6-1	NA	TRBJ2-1	TGTGCCAGCAGTGAGTTGTACGATGAGCAGTTCTTC	CASSELYDEQFF
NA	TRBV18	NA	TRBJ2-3	TGTGCCAGCTCTCCAGAGAGACCAGACTTGGATACGCAGTATTTT	CASSPERPDLDTQYF
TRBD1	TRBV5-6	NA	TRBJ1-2	TGTGCCAGCAGCCCGACAGGGTTGGGGTATGGCTACACCTTC	CASSPTGLGYGYTF
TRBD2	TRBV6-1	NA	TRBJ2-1	TGTGCCAGCAGTGATGGCCTAGCGGGAGCCTTGGAGCAGTTCTTC	CASSDGLAGALEQFF
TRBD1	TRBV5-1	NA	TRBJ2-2	TGCGCCAGCAGCTGGGGTCTACAGGGGGCGAATTTAACCGGGGAGCTGTTTTTT	CASSWGLQGANLTGELFF
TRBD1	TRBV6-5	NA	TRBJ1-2	TGTGCCACCTCCCGGACAGGGGGTGAGTCGTATGGCTACACCTTC	CATSRTGGESYGYTF
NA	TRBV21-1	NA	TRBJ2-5	TGTGCCAGCAGCAAAGAGGCGGGACACCCAACCAAAGAGACCCAGTACTTC	CASSKEAGHPTKETQYF
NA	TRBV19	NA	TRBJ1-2	TGTGCCAGTAGAAATCACCGAGGCTATGGCTACACCTTC	CASRNHRGYGYTF
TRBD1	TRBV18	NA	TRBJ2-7	TGTGCCAGCCATGGACAGGGAATGAACGAGCAGTACTTC	CASHGQGMNEQYF
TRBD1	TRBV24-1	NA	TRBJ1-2	TGTGCCACCAGTGTTGCAGGGGGAAACTATGGCTACACCTTC	CATSVAGGNYGYTF
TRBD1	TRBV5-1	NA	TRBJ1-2	TGCGCCAGCAGCTTGGAGGGGGCGCAGGGCTACACCTTC	CASSLEGAQGYTF
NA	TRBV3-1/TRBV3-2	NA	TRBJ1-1	TGTGCCAGCAGCCCCGGCCCCGGGACCCAGTTCGAGAGCACTGAAGCTTTCTTT	CASSPGPGTQFESTEAFF
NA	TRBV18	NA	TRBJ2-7	TGTGCCAGCTCACCACAGGGCCGGCTAGAGGGAGAGCAGTACTTC	CASSPQGRLEGEQYF
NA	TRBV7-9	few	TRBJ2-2	TGTGCCAGCAGCTTAATGCGTTGGAACACCGGGGAGCTGTTTTTT	CASSLMRWNTGELFF
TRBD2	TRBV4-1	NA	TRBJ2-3	TGCGCCAGCAGCCAGGTGGGACTAGCGGGAAAGGATACGCAGTATTTT	CASSQVGLAGKDTQYF
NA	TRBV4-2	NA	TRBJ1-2	TGTGCCAGCAGCCAAGACTCTTCTGGGGGCGGGGGCTACACCTTC	CASSQDSSGGGGYTF
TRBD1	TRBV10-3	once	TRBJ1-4	TGTGCCATCAGTGAGCTTGGGACAGGGGGTGAAAAACTGTTTTTT	CAISELGTGGEKLFF
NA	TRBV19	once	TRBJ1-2	TGTGCCAGTAGTATTAGAAACACAGGGAGGGATGGCTACACCTTC	CASSIRNTGRDGYTF
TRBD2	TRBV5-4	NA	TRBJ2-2	TGTGCCAGCAGCAAACCGGGACTAGCGGGGGGGCGCGGCACCGGGGAGCTGTTTTTT	CASSKPGLAGGRGTGELFF
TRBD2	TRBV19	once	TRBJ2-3	TGTGCCAGTAGTGCGACTAGCGGGAGAACAGATACGCAGTATTTT	CASSATSGRTDTQYF
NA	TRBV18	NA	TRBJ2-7	TGTGCCAGCTCACCACCTCAGGGCGAGCAGTACTTC	CASSPPQGEQYF
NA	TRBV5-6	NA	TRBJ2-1	TGTGCCAGCAGCTTGCGGACTTACAATGAGCAGTTCTTC	CASSLRTYNEQFF
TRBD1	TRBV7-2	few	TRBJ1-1	TGTGCCAGCAGCCGCGACAGGGTACGAACTGAAGCTTTCTTT	CASSRDRVRTEAFF
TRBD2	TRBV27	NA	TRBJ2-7	TGTGCCAGCAGTTTATGGGGTAGCGGGAGCGTTTCCTACGAGCAGTACTTC	CASSLWGSGSVSYEQYF
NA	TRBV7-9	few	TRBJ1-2	TGTGCCAGCAGCTTTTCCGACTATGGCTACACCTTC	CASSFSDYGYTF
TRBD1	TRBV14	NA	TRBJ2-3	TGTGCCAGCAGCCACGACAGGGCGATCACAGATACGCAGTATTTT	CASSHDRAITDTQYF
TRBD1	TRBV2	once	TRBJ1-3	TGTGCCAGCAGCGATCGGACAGGGGGGTACACCATATATTTT	CASSDRTGGYTIYF
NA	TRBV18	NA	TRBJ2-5	TGTGCCAGCTCAAAACCGGGACTCCAAGAGACCCAGTACTTC	CASSKPGLQETQYF
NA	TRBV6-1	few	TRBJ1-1	TGTGCCAGCAGTGAATGGGCAGGGAGGGTTAACACTGAAGCTTTCTTT	CASSEWAGRVNTEAFF
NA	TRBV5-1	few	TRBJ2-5	TGCGCCAGCAGCTCTGGGGGGGGCGGTGTAGAGACCCAGTACTTC	CASSSGGGGVETQYF
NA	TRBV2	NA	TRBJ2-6	TGTGCCACCCACACCTCTGGGGCCAACGTCCTGACTTTC	CATHTSGANVLTF
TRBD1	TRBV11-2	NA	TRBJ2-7	TGTGCCAGCAGCTTAGGACAGGGGGAGACCTACGAGCAGTACTTC	CASSLGQGETYEQYF
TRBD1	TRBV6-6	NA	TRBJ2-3	TGTGCCAGCGGGGCAGGGGGCGCCCCAGATACGCAGTATTTT	CASGAGGAPDTQYF